This TCR beta chain was obtained from a study of cytomegalovirus exposure and HLA in healthy donors (dated by TCRdb to 2016 to 2017). Notes on the research overall: An earlier analysis of under 600 of the donors reported approximately 290 Gb of sequence data and around 110 million unique TCR beta sequences from some 180 million T cells. A later genetic analysis took genome-wide SNP genotypes for about 55% of the 666 donors and used that subset as a discovery cohort. Rather than using new phenotypic data, the later analysis identified candidate immune exposures from TCR beta sequences and from how often those sequences occurred across donors. The study aimed to test whether cataloging public T cell receptors could reveal signatures of past pathogen exposure. An earlier analysis of some 600 of the donors applied high-throughput TCR beta sequencing to assess whether each TCR beta V gene segment acted as functional or pseudogenic. Across 300 to 400 genotyped donors of the cohort, an average of roughly 230,000 unique TCR beta nucleotide sequences per donor were sequenced, and 15% to 20% of those sequences were non-productive. The study used immunosequencing to profile the T cell repertoires of several hundred subjects and linked those repertoires to cytomegalovirus serostatus. Besides the first cohort of roughly 660 subjects, a separate validation cohort made up of over 95 different subjects was used. Donor age, sex, ethnicity and CMV serostatus were collected together with the repertoire data. In a later analysis, previously published TCR beta repertoires from 670 or so donors were re-analyzed and high-resolution HLA genotyping was added so that TCR occurrence patterns could be studied. The number of donors typed differed by locus, with roughly 629-640 for A, B, C, DRB1 and DQB1, around 520 for DQA1, about 610 for DPA1, and around 430 for DPB1. Roughly 300 gigabases of sequencing data and 70 million to 100 million unique TCR sequences were included in an early release covering roughly 600 HLA-typed donors. Every discovery cohort repertoire had been produced on one sequencing platform. To predict cytomegalovirus infection status, the study brought together high-throughput TCR immunosequencing, statistical association of individual TCRs with disease status, and machine learning. The genetic ancestry cluster associated with self-reported Caucasian donors included about 84% of the 350 to 500 genotyped donors. Because of strong linkage in the cohort, four or five DR-DQ haplotypes were treated as single units for association and clustering. Both class I and class II loci were covered by HLA typing, at four-digit resolution.

General study outcomes and caveats: Over 15 rarely observed V segments, including chromosome 9 orphons, were excluded from the earlier analysis of about 500 of the donors because counts were too low. This cohort had only TCR beta chains sequenced, and the lack of alpha or paired-chain data limited which features could be detected. Some IMGT-functional V segments, including TRBV6-2 and TRBV6-3, could not be distinguished by the 87-base-pair reads and were therefore excluded. A later analysis associated approximately 17,000 TCR beta sequences with specific HLA alleles at a false discovery rate of 0.05. In a later analysis, TCR association rates were found to vary across HLA loci, with the most associated TCRs seen for DRB1 alleles and the fewest for HLA-C alleles. The sequencing pipeline was judged likely to have produced a cluster of highly shared sequence variants as a technical artifact. A further reported finding was that TCR beta sequences accurately predicted the HLA-A and HLA-B alleles for most subjects in the first cohort. The study gave a list of under 200 TCR beta chains associated with cytomegalovirus. In a later analysis, HLA-associated TCR beta chains were found to be more clonally expanded and to have lower generation probabilities than equally common non-associated chains. Three of the identified cytomegalovirus-associated TCR beta chains were confirmed in vitro to be specific for cytomegalovirus antigens. HLA typing was unavailable for some donors at each locus, so association tests used only the typed subset. Across donors, most TCR sequences were observed very rarely, whereas some public TCRs were present in many individuals. According to a later analysis, most CMV-associated TCR beta chains appeared to be HLA-restricted, and the HLA associations seemed to be driven largely by CMV exposure. A later genetic analysis reported fewer N-insertions in productive TCRs among donors in an Asian-associated ancestry cluster than the roughly 720-donor mean. The classifier was reported to diagnose cytomegalovirus status with high specificity and sensitivity in both the original cohort and the validation cohort. In a later genetic analysis, a missense DCLRE1C variant was associated with V-gene and J-gene trimming of TCR beta chains, and the association was replicated in an independent cohort. Presence/absence analyses assumed roughly uniform sequencing depth across donors, an assumption that may not hold. Strong co-occurrence of HLA alleles, especially DR and DQ, made assigning TCR associations to individual alleles difficult. According to a later analysis, parvovirus B19, influenza, CMV and Epstein-Barr virus appeared linked to several top co-occurrence clusters. In an earlier analysis of around 500 of the donors, most TCR beta V segments appeared in productive rearrangements about 87% or about 30% of the time, broadly matching IMGT annotations. Correlated functional status among segregating V segments might be attributable to linkage disequilibrium, but an unknown experimental factor could not be ruled out. It was suggested by the authors that the approach could potentially be generalized to other disease states and immunological phenotypes. The only immune exposure information available for the cohort was CMV serostatus.

Reading the germline V gene (reference sequence) gives CDR1 MNHEY and CDR2 SMNVEV. Including cysteine and phenylalanine, the CDR3 has 14 amino acids. The retained sequence is limited to the CDR3, 42 bases, with the frame set at the first base. Trimming costs V 6 bases and J 4 bases, and their ends lie 16 bases apart. The cohort consisted of 670 or so healthy bone marrow donors. At the time of sampling, every cohort member was nominally healthy, though immune exposures that went unrecorded were likely present. The donor was CMV seronegative and was included in the group of a few hundred seronegative cohort members. Each donor provided a peripheral blood sample, and peripheral blood mononuclear cells were used for TCR beta sequencing. The Qiagen DNeasy Blood Extraction Kit was used to extract genomic DNA from the blood cell samples. Preparation of the library involved the immunoSEQ multiplex PCR assay. For the multiplex PCR, a mixture combining 60 forward primers for TCR Vbeta segments and 13 reverse primers for TCR Jbeta segments was used. A multiplex PCR assay on genomic DNA amplified the CDR3 region of rearranged TCR beta genes. On the Illumina HiSeq System, the amplified TCR beta libraries were sequenced as 87-base-pair reads. The published analysis was carried out like this. A later analysis tallied about 77 million unique TCR beta chains across the 650 to 750 repertoires, and 10 million to 11 million of those chains were shared by two or more donors. A nearest-neighbor algorithm error-corrected the raw reads and collapsed the reads into unique sequences, merging closely related sequences to remove PCR and sequencing errors. V, D and J gene segments were assigned by aligning CDR3 sequences to IMGT reference sequences. For a sequence to be retained, a match of at least six nucleotides to both a V gene segment and a J gene segment was required. Rearrangements were classified as productive when the CDR3 lacked stop codons and remained in frame with V and J, and all other rearrangements were classified as non-productive. Following IMGT convention, CDR3 was defined as the stretch from the second conserved V-encoded cysteine to the conserved J-encoded phenylalanine. In an earlier analysis of approximately 500 of the donors, sequences lacking an unambiguous match to a single V gene segment were excluded. In an earlier analysis of roughly 600 of the donors, a V segment was called functional when productive rearrangements were above 56.7%, and segregating when the standard deviation between donors exceeded 5%. A statistical classification framework was built to diagnose cytomegalovirus status from the catalog of TCR beta chain sequences. V and J gene assignment, in a later analysis, came from comparing TCR nucleotide sequences with IMGT/GENE-DB human TR gene sequences. The TCRdist pipeline was used in a later analysis to assign CDR3 sequences and most-parsimonious VDJ recombination scenarios. A later analysis defined each TCR beta chain by its CDR3 amino acid sequence plus V-gene family, and excluded reads lacking a unique V-gene family. In a later analysis, some 600 highly shared, low-generation-probability nucleotide sequences were removed to address suspected cross-contamination and a sequencing artifact. In a later analysis, a clonal expansion index for each public chain was calculated from normalized within-repertoire ranks of inferred template counts. In a later analysis, generation probabilities were computed with a VDJ recombination model fitted to out-of-frame rearrangements, and the resulting probabilities were checked against IGoR. In a later analysis, TCR-TCR, TCR-HLA and TCR-CMV co-occurrence was scored with hypergeometric tests, and a repertoire-size bias correction was applied to TCR pairs. To estimate false discovery rates, a later analysis permuted the HLA or CMV assignments 20 times. In a later analysis, co-occurring TCRs were grouped using DBSCAN, and TCRdist sequence similarity was added for clustering within HLA-allele-positive subsets. Repertoires with fewer than 30,000 or more than 120,000 public chains were left out of co-occurrence clustering, as were five repertoires with anomalous nucleotide sharing. Drawn from immuneACCESS, this table holds only the in-frame rearrangements with V and J called that TCRdb kept. Clones are partly lost; checked studies trace under half to an unresolved V gene and leave the rest unexplained. The V and J calls and clone size are taken from that table; D and trimming were inferred from the DNA. In all, the sample holds fewer than 140,000 clones, and 71% of those were seen once. The ten largest clonotypes hold roughly 2.8% of the sample.

Turning to this clone: Its antigen remains unidentified. The input lacks base qualities; no much larger clone sits a single base away.

Sequenced sample: PBMCs. In this chain, TRBV27 is recombined with TRBJ2-7; the best D guess is TRBD1, with 7 bases matching. The receptor was derived from a female donor in good health and CMV-seronegative. The nucleotide sequence reads as follows: TGTGCCAGCAGGAGGACAGGAGGGGGATACGAGCAGTACTTC. This yields the protein CASRRTGGGYEQYF.